These 12 T cell receptor beta chains share one sample of origin, sequenced in a study of CD4 T cells in relation to SARS-CoV-2 and coronaviruses. Profiling relied on immunoSEQ multiplex PCR, and the TCRdb table lists in-frame clones only, not all of them. The table lists approximately 17,000 clones, 78% of them singletons. CD4+ T cells from unexposed donors were obtained before the COVID-19 pandemic (2011-2018). Isolation of CD4+ T cells took place after about 10 days in culture. Their recognized antigens are unknown. The sample comprised CD4+ T cells from PBMCs, cultured in vitro. Receptors originate from a human donor in good health.

The V and J genes are TRBV6-1 and TRBJ2-5; TRBD1 aligns across 10 bases. Germline values: CDR1 MNHNS, CDR2 SASEGT. There are 17 residues in the CDR3. V lost 1 base, J lost 1 base, and 6 bases stayed unmatched. CDR3 nucleotides: TGTGCCAGCAGTGAAGGGAGGACAGGGGGACTCCAAGAGACCCAGTACTTC. It specifies CASSEGRTGGLQETQYF.

V usage is TRBV7-8 and J usage is TRBJ1-5; 7 bases align to TRBD1. Germline V gene lookup returns CDR1 SGHVS and CDR2 FQNEAQ. The CDR3 sequence is 15 residues long. V was clipped by 1 base and J by 2 bases; unmatched bases: 2. The CDR3 DNA is TGTGCCAGCAGCTTAGACAGGGGAGGCAATCAGCCCCAGCATTTT. This encodes CASSLDRGGNQPQHF. Together with reference TRBV7-8 and TRBJ1-5, the CDR3 gives the full variable domain: GAGVSQSPRYKVAKRGQDVALRCDPISGHVSLFWYQQALGQGPEFLTYFQNEAQLDKSGLPSDRFFAERPEGSVSTLKIQRTQQEDSAVYLCASSLDRGGNQPQHFGDGTRLSIL.

This chain uses TRBV4-2 with TRBJ2-3; D is perhaps TRBD1 (6 bases). Trimming stripped 4 bases from V and 0 bases from J, with 20 bases between. The CDR3 length is 18 residues. Germline V gene lookup returns CDR1 LGHNA and CDR2 YNFKEQ. The CDR3 bases are TGTGCCAGCAGCCGAAGACGGCAGGGGTCTACTAGCACAGATACGCAGTATTTT. This codes for CASSRRRQGSTSTDTQYF.

The chain couples TRBV5-1 to TRBJ2-1; 9 positions agree with TRBD1. The junction had 3 bases not matched to a gene; V was cut back by 0 bases and J by 14 bases. CDR1 SGHRS and CDR2 YFSETQ come from the germline V gene. The CDR3 contains 12 residues. The CDR3 here is CASSLVTGGKFF. The CDR3 DNA follows: TGCGCCAGCAGCTTGGTGACAGGGGGGAAGTTCTTC.

The chain combines TRBV4-2 with TRBJ2-3; TRBD2 matches 9 bases. The J segment lost 5 bases and the V segment lost 2 bases, leaving 8 bases of the junction unmatched. Germline-derived CDR1 and CDR2 are LGHNA and YNFKEQ. This CDR3 comprises 16 residues. The CDR3 DNA is TGTGCCAGCAGCCAAATTATAGCGGGAGAGGAAGATACGCAGTATTTT. Its protein is CASSQIIAGEEDTQYF.

The genes are TRBV2 and TRBJ1-4; D is perhaps TRBD1 (5 bases). The CDR3 has 15 amino acids. The V gene's germline CDR1 is SNHLY and CDR2 FYNNEI. With 8 bases removed from V and 8 bases from J, the gap between germline ends came to 21 bases. CDR3 loop: CASASGGLVGEKLFF. The DNA of the CDR3 is TGTGCCAGCGCCTCGGGGGGTCTTGTAGGGGAAAAACTGTTTTTT.

The genes are TRBV14 and TRBJ1-1; 8 bases are shared with TRBD1. Per germline, CDR1 SGHDN and CDR2 FVKESK. This CDR3 is 15 amino acids long. V was pared by 3 bases and J by 5 bases, with 8 bases of the junction left unmatched. CDR3 protein: CASSQLVRGRTEAFF. CDR3 DNA: TGTGCCAGCAGCCAGCTGGTCAGGGGGCGTACTGAAGCTTTCTTT.

The V call is TRBV3-1 (or the pseudogene TRBV3-2), the J call TRBJ1-1; TRBD1 matches 8 bases. The CDR3 covers 17 residues. Germline V gives CDR1 LGHDT, CDR2 YNNKEL (reference sequence). The J segment lost 0 bases and the V segment lost 0 bases, leaving 6 bases of the junction unmatched. In DNA, the CDR3 is TGTGCCAGCAGCCAAGACCGGACAGGGTTTATGAACACTGAAGCTTTCTTT. This gives the protein CASSQDRTGFMNTEAFF.

CDR3 in DNA: TGCGCCAGCATACCAAGCGGGAGGGTAACGCAATCCTACGAGCAGTACTTC. This sequence encodes CASIPSGRVTQSYEQYF. V and J are TRBV10-1 and TRBJ2-7; 10 bases fit TRBD2. The V segment lost 7 bases and the J segment 1 base; nucleotides outside the gene matches: 13. The CDR3 is 17 residues long. CDR1 and CDR2 (germline): WNHNN, SYGVQD (reference sequence).

The chain is built from TRBV11-2 and TRBJ2-5, with 8 bases identical to TRBD1. The CDR3 sequence is 17 residues long. With V trimmed by 6 bases and J by 5 bases, 17 bases remained unmatched. Germline V CDR1 and CDR2: SGHAT, FQNNGV. CDR3 amino acids: CASSLLGRGRGPETQYF. CDR3 nucleotides: TGTGCCAGCAGTCTACTAGGCCGGGGCAGGGGGCCTGAGACCCAGTACTTC.

The V gene is TRBV2, the J gene TRBJ1-6; weak D call: TRBD1 (6 bases). CDR3 length: 15 residues. V was trimmed by 5 bases and J by 7 bases, leaving 15 bases between them. In germline, CDR1 is SNHLY, CDR2 FYNNEI. The CDR3 DNA reads TGTGCCAGCAGTTCTGACAGGTTCACAAATTCACCCCTCCACTTT. Its translation is CASSSDRFTNSPLHF.

This chain connects TRBV27 to TRBJ1-2; 9 nucleotides match TRBD1. J was trimmed by 1 base and V by 0 bases; bases with no gene match: 9. The CDR3 runs 18 residues. From germline, CDR1 is MNHEY and CDR2 SMNVEV (reference sequence). The DNA for the CDR3 is TGTGCCAGCAGTTTATCGCCCCAGGGGACAGGGAGTAACTATGGCTACACCTTC. Protein: CASSLSPQGTGSNYGYTF.